This T cell receptor (beta chain) was sequenced for a study of lymphopenia after photon versus proton radiotherapy. Assay used: immunoSEQ multiplex PCR; TCRdb lists only in-frame clones, some missing. This table has about 29,000 clones, over 80% appearing once. V lost 2 bases to trimming and J lost 8 bases; unmatched junction nucleotides: 6. CDR3 length: 15 amino acids. Per germline, CDR1 SGHKS and CDR2 YYEKEE (reference sequence). The receptor's source is a woman aged 55-70 years with cholangiocarcinoma. Some clones in this sample may be carry-over from other donors' samples. The rearrangement links TRBV5-5 to TRBJ2-1, with 11 bases aligning to TRBD2. The sample in question was peripheral blood, obtained from a patient treated with proton-based radiotherapy. CDR3 residues: CASSFSGGASYEQFF. The CDR3 bases are TGTGCCAGCAGCTTTAGCGGGGGGGCCTCATATGAGCAGTTCTTC.